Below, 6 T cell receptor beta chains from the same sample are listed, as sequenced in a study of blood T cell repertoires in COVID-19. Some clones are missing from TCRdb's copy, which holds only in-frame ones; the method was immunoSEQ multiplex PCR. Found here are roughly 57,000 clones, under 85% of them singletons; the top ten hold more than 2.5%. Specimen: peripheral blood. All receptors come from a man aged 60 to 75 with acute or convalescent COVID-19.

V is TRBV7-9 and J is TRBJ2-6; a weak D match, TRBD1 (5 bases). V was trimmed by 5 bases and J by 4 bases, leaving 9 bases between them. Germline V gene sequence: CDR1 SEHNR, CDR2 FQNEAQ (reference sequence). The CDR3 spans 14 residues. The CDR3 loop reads CASSPRTGANVLTF. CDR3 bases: TGTGCCAGCAGCCCACGGACAGGGGCCAACGTCCTGACTTTC.

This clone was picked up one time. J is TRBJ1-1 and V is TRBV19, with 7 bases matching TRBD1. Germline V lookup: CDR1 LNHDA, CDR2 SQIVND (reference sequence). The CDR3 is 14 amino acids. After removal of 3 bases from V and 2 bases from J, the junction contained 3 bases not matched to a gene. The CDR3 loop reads CASSMGDRNTEAFF. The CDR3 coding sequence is TGTGCCAGTAGTATGGGGGACAGAAACACTGAAGCTTTCTTT.

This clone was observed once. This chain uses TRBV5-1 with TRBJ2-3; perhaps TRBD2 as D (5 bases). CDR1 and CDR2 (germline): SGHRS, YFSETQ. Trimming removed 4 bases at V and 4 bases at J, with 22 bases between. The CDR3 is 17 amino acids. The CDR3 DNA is TGCGCCAGCAGCCTTACCCATAGCGTGGCCCGGGCAGATACGCAGTATTTT. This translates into CASSLTHSVARADTQYF.

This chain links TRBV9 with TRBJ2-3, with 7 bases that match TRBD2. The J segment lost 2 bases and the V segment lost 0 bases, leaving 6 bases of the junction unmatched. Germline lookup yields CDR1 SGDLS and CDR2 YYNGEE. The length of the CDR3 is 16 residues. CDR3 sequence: CASSVGPAGTTDTQYF. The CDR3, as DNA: TGTGCCAGCAGCGTAGGACCAGCGGGGACCACAGATACGCAGTATTTT.

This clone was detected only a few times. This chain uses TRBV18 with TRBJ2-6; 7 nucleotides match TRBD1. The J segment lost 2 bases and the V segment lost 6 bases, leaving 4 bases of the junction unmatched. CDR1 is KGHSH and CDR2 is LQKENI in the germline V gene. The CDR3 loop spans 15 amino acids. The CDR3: CASSPDRAGANVLTF. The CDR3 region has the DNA TGTGCCAGCTCCCCTGACAGGGCTGGGGCCAACGTCCTGACTTTC.

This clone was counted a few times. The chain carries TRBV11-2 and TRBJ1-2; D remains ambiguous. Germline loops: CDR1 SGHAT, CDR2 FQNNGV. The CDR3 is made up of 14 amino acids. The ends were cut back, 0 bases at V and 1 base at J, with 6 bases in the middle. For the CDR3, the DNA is TGTGCCAGCAGCTTAGACGCGCGTAACTATGGCTACACCTTC. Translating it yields CASSLDARNYGYTF.